The 32 T cell receptor beta chains below come from one sample, sequenced in a study of T cell repertoires in cytomegalovirus infection. Via MiXCR, TCRdb re-called the reads, giving one row per CDR3 protein. The sample holds 200,000 to 250,000 distinct CDR3 sequences; less than 50% are singletons and the top ten take roughly three fifths. These TCRs are of unknown antigen specificity. Sequencing used CD8+ T cells from cultured PBMCs, obtained from culture after CMV antigen stimulation. Source of these receptors: a human donor in good health (CMV status not recorded). Some clones in this sample may be carry-over from other donors' samples.

CDR3 loop: CASSLGTSGTGELFF. CDR3 nucleotides: TGTGCCAGCAGCCTCGGGACTAGCGGGACCGGGGAGCTGTTTTTT. This sequence joins TRBV7-6 and TRBJ2-2; TRBD2 aligns across 12 bases. This CDR3 comprises 15 residues. In germline, CDR1 is SGHVS, CDR2 FNYEAQ. V lost 5 bases and J lost 5; bases outside the gene matches: 3.

The V call is TRBV2, the J call TRBJ2-1; 8 bases line up with TRBD2. Germline CDR1 is SNHLY and CDR2 is FYNNEI. With 1 base clipped from V and 3 bases from J, the junction kept 2 bases outside the gene matches. This CDR3 has 15 amino acids. DNA for the CDR3: TGTGCCAGCAGTGAAGTAGCGGGGTACTACAATGAGCAGTTCTTC. Translation: CASSEVAGYYNEQFF.

The V gene is TRBV9, the J gene TRBJ2-7; 9 bases are a match to TRBD2. V lost 0 bases, J lost 2 bases, and 0 bases stayed unmatched. The CDR3 runs 14 residues. The germline V gene encodes CDR1 SGDLS and CDR2 YYNGEE. CDR3 in amino acids: CASSVGLAAYEQYF. The CDR3, as DNA: TGTGCCAGCAGCGTAGGACTAGCGGCCTACGAGCAGTACTTC.

The gene calls are TRBV6-5 and TRBJ2-1; the match to TRBD1 covers 8 bases. V dropped 6 bases and J dropped 7; count of bases not matched to a gene: 11. The CDR3 loop spans 15 amino acids. The V gene's germline CDR1 is MNHEY and CDR2 SVGAGI. The CDR3 protein is CASRITGGIANEQFF. The CDR3, as DNA: TGTGCCAGCAGGATCACAGGGGGAATCGCTAATGAGCAGTTCTTC.

The chain recombines TRBV12-5 with TRBJ1-4; D is possibly TRBD1 (5 bases). The CDR3 loop spans 20 amino acids. With 5 bases removed from V and 0 bases from J, the gap between germline ends came to 25 bases. CDR1 and CDR2 from the germline V gene are LGHNT and FRNRAP. The CDR3 DNA reads TGTGCTAGTGGTATGCGGGGGTTGAACCTGGATGAGGCAACTAATGAAAAACTGTTTTTT. The encoded protein is CASGMRGLNLDEATNEKLFF. The complete variable domain, with remaining parts taken from reference TRBV12-5 and TRBJ1-4, reads DARVTQTPRHKVTEMGQEVTMRCQPILGHNTVFWYRQTMMQGLELLAYFRNRAPLDDSGMPKDRFSAEMPDATLATLKIQPSEPRDSAVYFCASGMRGLNLDEATNEKLFFGSGTQLSVL.

This chain uses TRBV7-9 with TRBJ1-4; 8 bases fit TRBD1. Looked up from germline, CDR1 is SEHNR and CDR2 is FQNEAQ (reference sequence). CDR3 size: 18 residues. V was clipped by 4 bases and J by 8 bases; unmatched bases: 18. CDR3: CASSSTSTGTGRREKLFF. CDR3 bases: TGTGCCAGCAGCTCAACTTCTACAGGGACAGGTCGGAGGGAAAAACTGTTTTTT.

This clonotype was counted a few times. The gene calls are TRBV7-9 and TRBJ2-1, with a tentative D call TRBD2 (5 bases). Deletions cut 2 bases from V and 2 bases from J, with 10 bases between. Looked up from germline, CDR1 is SEHNR and CDR2 is FQNEAQ (reference sequence). The CDR3 covers 15 residues. The CDR3 region is CASSLQTGTYNEQFF. The DNA of the CDR3 is TGTGCCAGCAGCTTACAGACGGGAACCTACAATGAGCAGTTCTTC. Based on the CDR3 plus reference TRBV7-9 and TRBJ2-1, the full variable domain is DTGVSQNPRHKITKRGQNVTFRCDPISEHNRLYWYRQTLGQGPEFLTYFQNEAQLEKSRLLSDRFSAERPKGSFSTLEIQRTEQGDSAMYLCASSLQTGTYNEQFFGPGTRLTVL.

V and J are TRBV6-6 and TRBJ2-7, with TRBD2 identical over 15 bases. J lost 9 bases, V lost 7 bases, and 10 bases had no gene match. In germline, CDR1 is MNHNY, CDR2 SVGAGI (reference sequence). The CDR3 is made up of 15 amino acids. The CDR3 sequence is CASTPGLAGGLRQYF. The CDR3 bases are TGTGCCAGCACTCCGGGACTAGCGGGAGGTTTGCGGCAGTACTTC.

V usage is TRBV4-1 and J usage is TRBJ2-1; 14 bases agree with TRBD2. CDR3 length: 16 residues. Losses at the gene ends were 3 bases for V and 8 bases for J; bases not matched to a gene: 6. Germline V gene lookup returns CDR1 MGHRA and CDR2 YSYEKL. CDR3 sequence (DNA): TGCGCCAGCAGCCAGGTGACTAGCGGGAGGGCCGATGAGCAGTTCTTC. Its protein product is CASSQVTSGRADEQFF.

The genes are TRBV10-2 and TRBJ2-3, with no clear D. The germline V gene has CDR1 WSHSY and CDR2 SAAADI. The CDR3 loop spans 12 amino acids. The germline V and J ends were trimmed by 8 bases and 5 bases, with 11 bases remaining between them. The DNA for the CDR3 is TGCGCCAGCCTGGATGAACTAGATACGCAGTATTTT. Amino acids: CASLDELDTQYF.

This clonotype was seen at least ten times. The gene calls are TRBV14 and TRBJ2-3; 7 nucleotides align to TRBD1. The CDR3 has 15 amino acids. Germline V lookup: CDR1 SGHDN, CDR2 FVKESK. V was pared by 4 bases and J by 5 bases, with 9 bases of the junction left unmatched. The CDR3 nucleotides read TGTGCCAGCAGCCGTATACAGGGGTACCAAGATACGCAGTATTTT. This gives the protein CASSRIQGYQDTQYF.

The chain employs TRBV20-1 and TRBJ2-7; D is unclear. Germline lookup yields CDR1 DFQATT and CDR2 SNEGSKA (reference sequence). This CDR3 is 15 amino acids long. Deletions cut 1 base from V and 0 bases from J, with 13 bases between. The CDR3 sequence: CSARGDYSSSYEQYF. CDR3 DNA: TGCAGTGCTAGAGGTGATTACAGCAGCTCCTACGAGCAGTACTTC.

This chain connects TRBV7-9 to TRBJ2-4; D may correspond to TRBD1 or TRBD2 (5 bases each). Germline V gene sequence: CDR1 SEHNR, CDR2 FQNEAQ (reference sequence). The CDR3 totals 17 residues. The germline V and J ends were trimmed by 5 bases and 0 bases, with 17 bases remaining between them. CDR3 protein: CASSPGPGSLAKNIQYF. DNA for the CDR3: TGTGCCAGCAGCCCGGGACCAGGGTCCTTAGCCAAAAACATTCAGTACTTC.

This rearrangement joins TRBV6-6 to TRBJ2-7; 8 nucleotides line up with TRBD2. V was pared by 4 bases and J by 1 base, with 9 bases of the junction left unmatched. CDR3 length equals 16 residues. Germline V gene sequence: CDR1 MNHNY, CDR2 SVGAGI (reference sequence). The CDR3, as DNA: TGTGCCAGCAGTTCCCGCGGGGGGCAGGGATCCTACGAGCAGTACTTC. Translating it yields CASSSRGGQGSYEQYF.

Many counts were recorded for this clonotype. The chain joins TRBV7-2 to TRBJ2-7; D possibly corresponds to TRBD2 (5 bases). The CDR3 is made up of 19 amino acids. From germline, CDR1 is SGHTA and CDR2 FQGNSA. The germline V and J ends were trimmed by 5 bases and 5 bases, with 31 bases remaining between them. CDR3 residues: CASSLIPRLGKPRENEQYF. The CDR3 nucleotides are TGTGCCAGCAGCCTTATACCCCGCCTCGGGAAGCCTAGAGAGAACGAGCAGTACTTC.

This sequence joins TRBV10-2 and TRBJ2-7, with 7 positions matching TRBD2. The CDR3 runs 14 residues. The J segment lost 2 bases and the V segment lost 3 bases, leaving 4 bases of the junction unmatched. The germline V gene has CDR1 WSHSY and CDR2 SAAADI. The CDR3 loop reads CASSELAGAYEQYF. The CDR3 DNA is TGCGCCAGCAGTGAATTGGCGGGGGCCTACGAGCAGTACTTC.

This chain joins TRBV7-9 and TRBJ1-5; D call uncertain. The V end was cut by 5 bases, the J end by 0 bases, with 5 bases between. Germline assignment: CDR1 SEHNR and CDR2 FQNEAQ (reference sequence). This CDR3 has 13 residues. CDR3 loop: CASSQYSNQPQHF. In DNA form, the CDR3 reads TGTGCCAGCAGCCAGTATAGCAATCAGCCCCAGCATTTT.

This clonotype was seen more than once but under ten times. The chain recombines TRBV15 with TRBJ1-5, with D uncertain. Germline V lookup: CDR1 LNHNV, CDR2 YYDKDF (reference sequence). The CDR3 runs to 15 residues. The V gene lost 6 bases and the J gene lost 0 bases, with 12 bases spanning the gap. CDR3 amino acids: CATSTGGRSNQPQHF. CDR3 bases: TGTGCCACCAGTACGGGCGGCCGTAGCAATCAGCCCCAGCATTTT.

This clonotype has just a few counts. The genes are TRBV7-8 and TRBJ2-1, with D possibly matching TRBD2 (5 bases). This CDR3 region has 14 residues. Germline CDR1 and CDR2: SGHVS and FQNEAQ. Trimming removed 6 bases at V and 10 bases at J, with 19 bases between. CDR3 sequence reads: CASSLTRAHSEQFF. CDR3 bases: TGTGCCAGCAGTCTTACTAGGGCACACAGCGAGCAGTTCTTC.

The V gene is TRBV7-6, the J gene TRBJ2-7; 9 bases are a match to TRBD2. This CDR3 is 14 amino acids long. V was pared by 5 bases and J by 2 bases, with 4 bases of the junction left unmatched. CDR1 and CDR2 (germline): SGHVS, FNYEAQ. DNA of the CDR3: TGTGCCAGCAGCCATAGCGGGGGACCCTACGAGCAGTACTTC. It encodes CASSHSGGPYEQYF.

The CDR3: CASSTGQGARGEKLFF. For the CDR3, the DNA is TGTGCCAGCAGTACCGGACAGGGGGCCAGAGGTGAAAAACTGTTTTTT. The genes are TRBV6-5 and TRBJ1-4; TRBD1 matches at 11 bases. CDR1 is MNHEY, CDR2 SVGAGI, per germline. The CDR3 spans 16 residues. The junction had 9 bases not matched to a gene; V was cut back by 5 bases and J by 7 bases.

This chain uses TRBV5-3 with TRBJ1-1; D ambiguous. TRBV5-3 is classed as an ORF, of uncertain function. The V end was cut by 8 bases, the J end by 2 bases, with 19 bases between. This CDR3 comprises 15 residues. CDR3 sequence (DNA): TGTGCCAGCAGACCGACGCTCAGCAGTAACACTGAAGCTTTCTTT. Its protein product is CASRPTLSSNTEAFF.

This chain connects TRBV10-1 to TRBJ1-2, with D possibly being TRBD1 (5 bases). This CDR3 comprises 14 residues. The V gene's germline CDR1 is WNHNN and CDR2 SYGVQD (reference sequence). V lost 8 bases and J 8 bases, leaving 21 bases between the germline ends. The CDR3 protein is CASSPGRGERGYTF. The CDR3 DNA reads TGCGCCAGCTCCCCTGGAAGAGGGGAACGGGGCTACACCTTC.

The table lists this clonotype with a few counts. The chain has TRBV12-3 or TRBV12-4 and TRBJ1-3; TRBD1 matches at 8 bases. This CDR3 spans 14 amino acids. V trimming: 6 bases; J trimming: 3 bases; junction bases outside the gene matches: 4. For the CDR3, the DNA is TGTGCCAGCAGCTTGGGGACAGGTGGAAACACCATATATTTT. Translating it yields CASSLGTGGNTIYF.

This chain uses TRBV7-2 with TRBJ1-1; D is unclear. CDR1 and CDR2 from the germline V gene are SGHTA and FQGNSA. The CDR3 loop spans 13 amino acids. V was clipped by 5 bases and J by 3 bases, with 10 bases between them. DNA of the CDR3: TGTGCCAGCAGCCCGGTGGATGACACTGAAGCTTTCTTT. Protein: CASSPVDDTEAFF.

This clonotype has ten or more counts. The rearrangement joins TRBV10-3 to TRBJ2-1; D ambiguous. V was trimmed by 2 bases and J by 5 bases, leaving 4 bases between them. CDR1 ENHRY and CDR2 SYGVKD come from the germline V gene. The CDR3 consists of 12 residues. CDR3 bases: TGTGCCATCAGTGAGGGGAACAATGAGCAGTTCTTC. This codes for CAISEGNNEQFF.

The chain has TRBV19 and TRBJ1-1, with 8 bases that match TRBD1. The V gene end was trimmed by 7 bases and the J gene end by 4 bases; junction bases not matched to a gene: 11. CDR1 and CDR2 from the germline V gene are LNHDA and SQIVND (reference sequence). The CDR3 runs to 15 residues. In nucleotides, the CDR3 is TGTGCCAGTACGCAGGACAGGGATGATGGCACTGAAGCTTTCTTT. Its protein product is CASTQDRDDGTEAFF.

The chain carries TRBV7-3 and TRBJ2-3; TRBD2 aligns across 10 bases. The length of the CDR3 is 17 residues. Germline V CDR1 and CDR2: SGHTA, FQGTGA. Trimming removed 5 bases from V and 3 bases from J; junction bases left unmatched: 11. The CDR3 reads CASSPRQTSGPTDTQYF. The CDR3 DNA follows: TGTGCCAGCAGCCCCCGCCAGACTAGCGGGCCTACAGATACGCAGTATTTT. The complete variable domain, with remaining parts taken from reference TRBV7-3 and TRBJ2-3, reads GAGVSQTPSNKVTEKGKYVELRCDPISGHTALYWYRQSLGQGPEFLIYFQGTGAADDSGLPNDRFFAVRPEGSVSTLKIQRTERGDSAVYLCASSPRQTSGPTDTQYFGPGTRLTVL.

The gene calls are TRBV28 and TRBJ2-7; no firm D call. The CDR3 length is 14 residues. Trimming stripped 6 bases from V and 6 bases from J, with 18 bases between. In germline, CDR1 is MDHEN, CDR2 SYDVKM. The CDR3 loop is CASSSRRSFSEQYF. The CDR3 DNA reads TGTGCCAGCAGCTCTCGCCGGAGCTTCTCCGAGCAGTACTTC.

This rearrangement joins TRBV5-4 to TRBJ2-1, with D perhaps TRBD2 (5 bases). V was clipped by 3 bases and J by 7 bases, with 8 bases between them. The germline V gene has CDR1 SGHNT and CDR2 YYREEE (reference sequence). The CDR3 totals 12 residues. The CDR3 spells CASSSDLNEQFF. Written as DNA, the CDR3 is TGTGCCAGCAGCTCGGACTTGAATGAGCAGTTCTTC.

The table lists this clonotype with a few counts. The chain links TRBV11-2 to TRBJ1-1; 7 positions match TRBD1. This CDR3 is built from 13 residues. V was pared by 5 bases and J by 5 bases, with 5 bases of the junction left unmatched. Germline CDR1 and CDR2: SGHAT and FQNNGV. Here the CDR3 reads CASSEDRATEAFF. The CDR3 DNA reads TGTGCCAGCAGCGAAGACAGGGCGACTGAAGCTTTCTTT.

This clonotype was counted at least ten times. This chain uses TRBV7-2 with TRBJ2-1; D gene unclear. This CDR3 comprises 15 residues. Looked up from germline, CDR1 is SGHTA and CDR2 is FQGNSA. V was pared by 3 bases and J by 7 bases, with 16 bases between. The CDR3 sequence: CASSFRSDHGNEQFF. Here the CDR3 DNA reads TGTGCCAGCAGCTTTAGGAGCGACCATGGGAATGAGCAGTTCTTC.